This T cell receptor beta chain was sequenced during a study of shared clonotypes between healthy human individuals. The table came from immunoSEQ multiplex PCR; TCRdb's copy has only in-frame clones and leaves some out. The sample lists more than 2,000,000 clones; about 92% were seen once. CD45RA-negative memory and CD45RA+ naive subsets were split from the CD4+ cells. This sequence was found in a man between 18 and 35 years old in good health. The sample taken for sequencing was naive CD4+ T cells sorted from blood. The subset is: CD45RA+ positively selected.

The CDR3 sequence: CAISAYGLAGGFPYF. CDR3 DNA sequence: TGTGCCATCAGTGCATACGGACTAGCGGGAGGGTTTCCGTACTTC. V and J are TRBV10-3 and TRBJ2-7; TRBD2 agrees at 15 bases. Germline V gene lookup returns CDR1 ENHRY and CDR2 SYGVKD. This CDR3 region has 15 residues. V was clipped by 4 bases and J by 12 bases; unmatched bases: 10.